This T cell receptor beta chain originates from a study of T-cell reconstitution after alpha-beta-depleted transplantation in children. Overall study findings and caveats: In patients about two months after transplant, alpha-beta T cells reportedly arose from several hundred expanded graft clones. Newly produced T cells mostly provided counts and TCRbeta diversity after one year, as hyperexpanded clones declined.

TCRbeta library construction was performed incorporating unique molecular identifiers. TCRdb fed the PCR reads into MiXCR, producing one record per CDR3 protein. The data contain 500,000 to 650,000 distinct CDR3 sequences, approximately 13% of them seen just once; the ten biggest clones take up roughly 2.3%. As to this clonotype: Antigen specificity is unknown.

This clonotype was sampled from a male patient younger than 18 who had a stem cell transplant for acute myeloid leukemia, so the T cells may come from the graft donor. The sample consisted of PBMCs, mostly from graft donor cells, taken 360 days after TCRalphabeta/CD19-depleted stem cell transplant.

CDR3 nucleotides: TGTGCCAGCAGCAGGGTGGGTGGGACTAGCGGGAGGAGGGACATTCAGTACTTC. It is translated as CASSRVGGTSGRRDIQYF. The chain links TRBV5-6 to TRBJ2-4; 15 positions agree with TRBD2. Germline loops: CDR1 SGHDT, CDR2 YYEEEE. The CDR3 has 18 residues. V trimming: 4 bases; J trimming: 8 bases; junction bases outside the gene matches: 13.